The 20 T cell receptor beta chains in this list originate from one sample, sequenced in a study of blood T cell repertoires in COVID-19. TCRdb keeps only in-frame clones here, not all; method: immunoSEQ multiplex PCR. The sample has 100,000 to 150,000 clones, over 60% seen once. The material sequenced was peripheral blood. All receptors come from a man in his forties with active or convalescent COVID-19.

This chain links TRBV28 with TRBJ1-1; a weak D match, TRBD1 (5 bases). Germline CDR1 reads MDHEN; CDR2 reads SYDVKM. Trimming removed 6 bases at V and 4 bases at J, with 9 bases between. The CDR3 sequence is 12 residues long. CDR3 in amino acids: CASSTTATEAFF. For the CDR3, the DNA is TGTGCCAGCAGCACGACAGCCACTGAAGCTTTCTTT.

This clone was detected only a few times. The rearrangement links TRBV15 to TRBJ2-7, with 11 bases that match TRBD2. Unmatched junction bases numbered 7, after V lost 3 bases and J lost 0 bases. The CDR3 runs to 17 residues. The germline gives CDR1 LNHNV, CDR2 YYDKDF (reference sequence). The CDR3, as DNA: TGTGCCACCAGCAGGGACATAGCGGGAGGGCTCTCCTACGAGCAGTACTTC. Its protein product is CATSRDIAGGLSYEQYF.

The chain couples TRBV11-2 to TRBJ1-4; possible D gene TRBD1, 5 bases. This CDR3 spans 15 amino acids. Trimming took off 0 bases at V and 8 bases at J, with 13 bases between the two ends. Per germline, CDR1 SGHAT and CDR2 FQNNGV. The CDR3 is CASSLDTGRREKLFF. Here the CDR3 DNA reads TGTGCCAGCAGCTTAGATACAGGACGACGAGAAAAACTGTTTTTT.

This sequence joins TRBV12-3 or TRBV12-4 and TRBJ1-3, with D unresolved. Trimming removed 6 bases from V and 4 bases from J, with 10 bases in between. The CDR3 extends over 13 amino acids. CDR3 region: CASSHSEGNTIYF. CDR3 coding DNA: TGTGCCAGCAGCCACAGTGAAGGAAACACCATATATTTT.

About this clone: One end of the junction varies from germline; a read error may be responsible. J is TRBJ2-7 and V is TRBV2; TRBD2 matches 14 bases. CDR1 SNHLY and CDR2 FYNNEI come from the germline V gene. CDR3 length: 14 residues. The chain's CDR3 is CASSATSGRAFFNF. CDR3 nucleotide sequence: TGTGCCAGCAGTGCGACTAGCGGGAGGGCCTTTTTTAACTTC.

V is TRBV12-3 or TRBV12-4 and J is TRBJ1-1, with D possibly being TRBD1 (6 bases). The CDR3 sequence is 13 residues long. V was clipped by 5 bases and J by 5 bases, with 12 bases between them. CDR3 coding DNA: TGTGCCAGCAGTAGGACAGCGGTTACTGAAGCTTTCTTT. It yields the protein CASSRTAVTEAFF.

V gene TRBV21-1 combines with J gene TRBJ1-3. TRBV21-1 constitutes a pseudogene. CDR3 length equals 20 residues. The CDR3 nucleotides are TGTGCCAGCACCCGAAACAGCCGGGGGTCACAAACATCCTCTGGAAACACCATATATTTT. Protein: CASTRNSRGSQTSSGNTIYF.

The rearrangement uses TRBV29-1 and TRBJ2-3, with D perhaps matching TRBD1 (5 bases). Germline assignment: CDR1 SQVTM and CDR2 ANQGSEA. Trimming removed 3 bases from V and 3 bases from J, with 7 bases in between. The CDR3 sequence is 12 residues long. DNA for the CDR3: TGCAGCGTTGAGCAGGGTACAGATACGCAGTATTTT. It translates to CSVEQGTDTQYF.

The chain has TRBV7-2 and TRBJ1-1; no clear D. The length of the CDR3 is 15 residues. The ends were cut back, 5 bases at V and 1 base at J, with 14 bases in the middle. Germline V gene sequence: CDR1 SGHTA, CDR2 FQGNSA. In DNA form, the CDR3 reads TGTGCCAGCAGCCCGCGACTCCTTGGGAACACTGAAGCTTTCTTT. Encoded protein: CASSPRLLGNTEAFF.

This chain connects TRBV18 to TRBJ2-5; D is ambiguous. The CDR3 runs 13 residues. Germline V gene sequence: CDR1 KGHSH, CDR2 LQKENI. V was clipped by 3 bases and J by 5 bases, with 10 bases between them. Here the CDR3 DNA reads TGTGCCAGCTCACCCACCCGAGGCGAGACCCAGTACTTC. This translates into CASSPTRGETQYF.

This clone has only one observation. As DNA, the CDR3 is TGTGCCAGTAGTGGACAGGGGGACGCAGATACGCAGTATTTT. Protein sequence: CASSGQGDADTQYF. This chain uses TRBV19 with TRBJ2-3; 10 positions agree with TRBD1. CDR1 and CDR2 (germline): LNHDA, SQIVND (reference sequence). The CDR3 is made up of 14 amino acids. V was pared by 5 bases and J by 4 bases, with 3 bases of the junction left unmatched.

Details on this clone: Other nucleotide sequences from this sample produce the same CDR3. The gene calls are TRBV29-1 and TRBJ2-5, with 7 bases matching TRBD2. The CDR3 consists of 13 residues. Germline lookup yields CDR1 SQVTM and CDR2 ANQGSEA. V lost 4 bases and J lost 3; bases outside the gene matches: 5. The CDR3 sequence: CSVGWGGKETQYF. CDR3 sequence (DNA): TGCAGCGTTGGATGGGGGGGGAAAGAGACCCAGTACTTC. Drawing the rest from reference TRBV29-1 and TRBJ2-5, the complete variable domain is SAVISQKPSRDICQRGTSLTIQCQVDSQVTMMFWYRQQPGQSLTLIATANQGSEATYESGFVIDKFPISRPNLTFSTLTVSNMSPEDSSIYLCSVGWGGKETQYFGPGTRLLVL.

The chain recombines TRBV4-3 with TRBJ1-1, with 8 bases fitting TRBD1. The CDR3 is 15 residues long. Per germline, CDR1 LGHNA and CDR2 YSLEER. After removal of 0 bases from V and 8 bases from J, the junction contained 8 bases not matched to a gene. The CDR3 nucleotides are TGCGCCAGCAGCCAAGAACCAGTGGACAGGGCGGAAGCTTTCTTT. Amino acids: CASSQEPVDRAEAFF.

The gene calls are TRBV10-3 and TRBJ1-2, with 7 positions matching TRBD1. The CDR3 runs 12 residues. Losses at the gene ends were 4 bases for V and 4 bases for J; bases not matched to a gene: 0. The V gene's germline CDR1 is ENHRY and CDR2 SYGVKD. In DNA, the CDR3 is TGTGCCATCAGTGGGGACAGCTATGGCTACACCTTC. Translated: CAISGDSYGYTF.

The chain is built from TRBV4-3 and TRBJ1-1; D is undetermined. The CDR3 has 13 amino acids. Between the trimmed V and J ends, which lost 3 bases and 1 base, there was a span of 6 bases. The germline gives CDR1 LGHNA, CDR2 YSLEER. CDR3 bases: TGCGCCAGCAGCCACCCCAGGAACACTGAAGCTTTCTTT. It specifies CASSHPRNTEAFF.

V is TRBV10-3 and J is TRBJ1-3, with no clear D. Trimming removed 2 bases at V and 2 bases at J, with 10 bases between. The CDR3 is 15 amino acids. Germline loops: CDR1 ENHRY, CDR2 SYGVKD. The CDR3 here is CAISETRAAGNTIYF. In DNA form, the CDR3 reads TGTGCCATCAGTGAGACGAGGGCTGCTGGAAACACCATATATTTT.

This clone occurred a few times. The V gene is TRBV19, the J gene TRBJ1-6, with D tentatively TRBD1 (5 bases). Trimming took off 4 bases at V and 0 bases at J, with 13 bases between the two ends. The germline CDR1 and CDR2 sequences are LNHDA and SQIVND (reference sequence). The CDR3 has 17 amino acids. The CDR3 nucleotides are TGTGCCAGTAGTAGGAGGGGCGATAACTCCTATAATTCACCCCTCCACTTT. Translating gives CASSRRGDNSYNSPLHF.

This sequence joins TRBV7-2 and TRBJ1-5, with 10 bases fitting TRBD1. The CDR3 has 16 amino acids. Germline V gene data show CDR1 as SGHTA and CDR2 as FQGNSA. V trimming: 4 bases; J trimming: 0 bases; junction bases outside the gene matches: 3. The CDR3 loop reads CASSSTGGVSNQPQHF. The CDR3 DNA follows: TGTGCCAGCAGCTCGACAGGGGGCGTTAGCAATCAGCCCCAGCATTTT. Together with reference TRBV7-2 and TRBJ1-5, the CDR3 gives the full variable domain: GAGVSQSPSNKVTEKGKDVELRCDPISGHTALYWYRQSLGQGLEFLIYFQGNSAPDKSGLPSDRFSAERTGGSVSTLTIQRTQQEDSAVYLCASSSTGGVSNQPQHFGDGTRLSIL.

V usage is TRBV5-1 and J usage is TRBJ1-1; tentative D call: TRBD1 (6 bases). This CDR3 has 14 residues. Germline assignment: CDR1 SGHRS and CDR2 YFSETQ. V lost 4 bases and J 5 bases, leaving 15 bases between the germline ends. The CDR3 here is CASSTSGESTEAFF. In DNA form, the CDR3 reads TGCGCCAGCAGCACCTCAGGGGAGAGTACTGAAGCTTTCTTT.

The chain carries TRBV29-1 and TRBJ2-7; D ambiguous. The CDR3 has 10 residues. Between the trimmed V and J ends, which lost 6 bases and 2 bases, there was a span of 5 bases. Germline V lookup: CDR1 SQVTM, CDR2 ANQGSEA. The CDR3 nucleotides are TGCAGCGTCGGTGCCTACGAGCAGTACTTC. Translated: CSVGAYEQYF.